This T cell receptor (beta chain) appears in the sequencing data of a study of CD8 T cells in Susac syndrome (dated by TCRdb to about 2019). Background for the entire study: The study used repertoire sequencing to test whether antigen drove CD8+ T cell activation and differentiation in Susac syndrome. CD8+ T cell repertoire clonality was compared between eleven to twelve healthy donors, some 14 Susac syndrome patients and roughly 15 multiple sclerosis patients.

The germline V end is reduced by 0 bases and the J end by 2 bases; junction bases left unmatched: 8. As encoded in the germline V gene, CDR1 is SGHDT while CDR2 is YYEEEE. Spanning cysteine to phenylalanine, the CDR3 consists of 17 amino acids. Solely the CDR3 DNA is kept, with 51 bases framed from the first base. As to this clonotype: Its antigen is still unknown. Base qualities were left out, and no much larger clone turns up one base away.

RNA was extracted with the RNeasy kit and roughly 0.5 to 1 ug was reverse transcribed using random hexamers. The immunoSEQ multiplex PCR assay, which covers 54 Vbeta and 13 Jbeta segments, was used to amplify TCR beta CDR3 regions. PCR amplification bias was corrected by using a synthetic template baseline for primer optimization and computational correction. The paper's data handling went like this. Reads were annotated to V, D and J genes per IMGT and analyzed with immunoSEQ Analyzer, keeping only productive sequences. Clonality was computed as one minus Shannon entropy normalized by log2 of the number of productive unique sequences. For each patient and control, public and private clones were evaluated within the 100 most prevalent clones. A clone was defined as Susac-specific if it was absent from the healthy and MS cohorts, from some 1,100 published viral clones and from other ImmuneACCESS disease sequences. TCRdb passed the public sequencing reads through fastp at Q25 and MiXCR, retaining productive beta sequences. A single entry per CDR3 protein holds the most common genes and DNA from its merged rows. TCRdb's processing, not the authors' own work, is the source of the V and J calls. The table for this sample lists just over 150,000 distinct CDR3 sequences; approximately 96% of them were counted only once. The ten largest clones represent about 0.21% of the sample.

Overall results and qualifications from the work: The TCR sequencing and HLA analysis was acknowledged to have included a relatively small number of individuals.

Peripheral blood CD8+ and CD4+ T cells from healthy donors, Susac syndrome patients and multiple sclerosis patients were profiled by high-throughput TCR beta sequencing. Treatment-naive patients with stable or active relapsing-remitting disease fulfilling revised McDonald criteria were used as multiple sclerosis controls. Bulk CD8+ and CD4+ T cells were purified by magnetic negative isolation, whereas CD8+ TEMRA cells were enriched by FACS. Blood was collected in EDTA tubes and processed within 24 hours, with PBMCs isolated through density gradient centrifugation. PBMCs intended for TCR sequencing were cryopreserved in liquid nitrogen and were subsequently thawed in a 37 degrees C water bath. Purity of sorted or isolated CD4+, CD8+ and CD8+ TEMRA cells was at least 90%.

The rearranged segments are TRBV5-6 and TRBJ2-7, and TRBD1 aligns with 10 junction nucleotides. This receptor was identified in a human donor with multiple sclerosis. The specimen was CD8+ T cells from PBMCs. The CDR3 loop reads CASSLAQGQGMAYEQYF. The DNA is as follows: TGTGCCAGCAGCTTGGCTCAGGGACAGGGGATGGCCTACGAGCAGTACTTC.